These 31 T cell receptor beta chains originate from one sample sequenced in a study of CD8 T cells in ankylosing spondylitis. Study conclusions and caveats: A TCR beta motif of about 8 highly homologous variants seemed to mark ankylosing spondylitis blood.

Their recognized antigens are unknown. One entry per CDR3 protein, called by TCRdb with MiXCR from the 5' RACE reads. The sample lists hundreds of thousands of distinct CDR3 sequences, about 10% occurring once. Sequenced: blood, either unsorted or a sorted T cell fraction (not recorded which). The receptor set was obtained from a male donor with ankylosing spondylitis.

This clonotype was seen only a few times. The V gene is TRBV6-1, the J gene TRBJ1-6; D not certain. Germline CDR1 reads MNHNS; CDR2 reads SASEGT. V was cut by 3 bases and J by 7 bases, with 10 bases left in between. The CDR3 totals 14 residues. The CDR3 is CASSDPRRNSPLHF. The CDR3 region has the DNA TGTGCCAGCAGTGACCCCAGGAGGAATTCACCCCTCCACTTT.

This clonotype came up a few times. The chain carries TRBV7-8 and TRBJ1-6, with 7 bases matching TRBD1. The CDR3 has 15 amino acids. Germline CDR1 and CDR2: SGHVS and FQNEAQ. V lost 5 bases and J lost 7; bases outside the gene matches: 8. The CDR3 coding sequence is TGTGCCAGCAGCCAAGGGACAGCGCGAAATTCACCCCTCCACTTT. Translation: CASSQGTARNSPLHF.

This clonotype came up a few times. The J gene is TRBJ2-3, the V gene TRBV4-2; 9 bases fit TRBD2. The ends lost 1 base at V and 2 bases at J; junction bases unmatched: 4. The CDR3 has 16 amino acids. Germline CDR1 reads LGHNA; CDR2 reads YNFKEQ. The chain's CDR3 is CASSQGLADYTDTQYF. DNA for the CDR3: TGTGCCAGCAGCCAAGGACTAGCGGATTACACAGATACGCAGTATTTT.

The rearrangement joins TRBV7-2 to TRBJ1-1; 9 nucleotides agree with TRBD1. With 5 bases clipped from V and 3 bases from J, the junction kept 4 bases outside the gene matches. Germline CDR1 reads SGHTA; CDR2 reads FQGNSA. The CDR3 loop spans 14 amino acids. The CDR3 DNA sequence: TGTGCCAGCAGCGTCGGACAGGGGTACACTGAAGCTTTCTTT. This codes for CASSVGQGYTEAFF.

The sample holds many counts of this clonotype. J is TRBJ2-2 and V is TRBV29-1; no clear D. The ends were cut back, 4 bases at V and 3 bases at J, with 12 bases in the middle. The CDR3 sequence is 14 residues long. Germline CDR1 is SQVTM and CDR2 is ANQGSEA. CDR3 in amino acids: CSVVTDRDTGELFF. In DNA, the CDR3 is TGCAGCGTTGTAACGGACCGAGACACCGGGGAGCTGTTTTTT.

This clonotype was seen a handful of times. The CDR3 protein is CATSRASTSAQYF. The CDR3 DNA is TGTGCCACCAGCAGAGCCAGCACTAGCGCGCAGTATTTT. The genes are TRBV15 and TRBJ2-3; 7 nucleotides align to TRBD2. Per the germline V gene, CDR1 is LNHNV and CDR2 is YYDKDF (reference sequence). The CDR3 length is 13 residues. Trimming cost V 1 base and J 10 bases; bases outside gene matches: 5.

The CDR3 protein is CASRPGRITDTQYF. The CDR3 nucleotides are TGTGCCAGCAGGCCCGGGCGTATTACAGATACGCAGTATTTT. The genes are TRBV6-1 and TRBJ2-3; D is ambiguous. Germline CDR1 reads MNHNS; CDR2 reads SASEGT. V lost 6 bases to trimming and J lost 3 bases, with 13 bases between them. The CDR3 has 14 residues.

In this sample, this clonotype turned up many times. V gene TRBV4-2 combines with J gene TRBJ2-7; D might be TRBD2 (6 bases). This CDR3 is 14 amino acids long. The germline CDR1 and CDR2 sequences are LGHNA and YNFKEQ. With 4 bases removed from V and 3 bases from J, the gap between germline ends came to 13 bases. CDR3 sequence reads: CASSPTGVSYEQYF. For the CDR3, the DNA is TGTGCCAGCAGCCCTACGGGAGTAAGCTACGAGCAGTACTTC.

The chain has TRBV9 and TRBJ1-5; D remains unclear. Germline CDR1 SGDLS, CDR2 YYNGEE. V lost 3 bases to trimming and J lost 8 bases, with 12 bases between them. The CDR3 sequence is 13 residues long. DNA of the CDR3: TGTGCCAGCAGCGAAACGGGCCGGGAGCCCCAGCATTTT. It is translated as CASSETGREPQHF. The entire variable domain, with the rest obtained from reference TRBV9 and TRBJ1-5, is as follows: DSGVTQTPKHLITATGQRVTLRCSPRSGDLSVYWYQQSLDQGLQFLIQYYNGEERAKGNILERFSAQQFPDLHSELNLSSLELGDSALYFCASSETGREPQHFGDGTRLSIL.

The J gene is TRBJ1-1, the V gene TRBV27; D possibly corresponds to TRBD1 (6 bases). Germline V gives CDR1 MNHEY, CDR2 SMNVEV (reference sequence). V was trimmed by 3 bases and J by 0 bases, leaving 11 bases between them. This CDR3 comprises 15 residues. CDR3 in DNA: TGTGCCAGCAGTTTGGACAGTTCTATGAACACTGAAGCTTTCTTT. This encodes CASSLDSSMNTEAFF.

This clonotype showed up just a few times. The chain is built from TRBV20-1 and TRBJ2-3; TRBD2 matches at 10 bases. CDR3 length equals 15 residues. Germline CDR1 and CDR2: DFQATT and SNEGSKA (reference sequence). With V trimmed by 1 base and J by 2 bases, 3 bases remained unmatched. CDR3 nucleotides: TGCAGTGCTAGAGGGACTAGCGGTCTCACAGATACGCAGTATTTT. Its translation: CSARGTSGLTDTQYF.

V is TRBV6-1 and J is TRBJ2-3; possible D gene TRBD2, 7 bases. From germline, CDR1 is MNHNS and CDR2 SASEGT. V lost 6 bases and J lost 6, with 31 bases in between. This CDR3 spans 19 amino acids. In DNA form, the CDR3 reads TGTGCCAGCAGCCCCCGCCGGGACCTTGCTTCGGGGGGCTATGATACGCAGTATTTT. This sequence encodes CASSPRRDLASGGYDTQYF.

This clonotype was seen a few times. The rearrangement links TRBV10-3 to TRBJ2-4; D unresolved. CDR1 and CDR2 from the germline V gene are ENHRY and SYGVKD. Trimming cost V 0 bases and J 6 bases, with 6 bases left between them. This CDR3 has 13 amino acids. DNA of the CDR3: TGTGCCATCAGTGAGTCTCCCGGAAACATTCAGTACTTC. Protein sequence: CAISESPGNIQYF.

This clonotype showed up just a few times. The rearrangement uses TRBV10-3 and TRBJ2-7; 8 positions match TRBD2. CDR3 length: 16 residues. Trimming cost V 3 bases and J 4 bases; bases outside gene matches: 11. Germline lookup yields CDR1 ENHRY and CDR2 SYGVKD. The CDR3 coding sequence is TGTGCCATCAGTGATGAGGGAAGCGGGAGAAGGTACGAGCAGTACTTC. Translating it yields CAISDEGSGRRYEQYF.

V usage is TRBV28 and J usage is TRBJ1-3, with D maybe TRBD1 (5 bases). Germline CDR1 is MDHEN and CDR2 is SYDVKM. V lost 3 bases, J lost 0 bases, and 12 bases lay in between. This CDR3 region has 16 residues. CDR3 region: CASSFQGPLSGNTIYF. In nucleotides, the CDR3 is TGTGCCAGCAGTTTTCAGGGCCCGCTCTCTGGAAACACCATATATTTT. The whole variable domain, filled in from reference TRBV28 and TRBJ1-3, reads DVKVTQSSRYLVKRTGEKVFLECVQDMDHENMFWYRQDPGLGLRLIYFSYDVKMKEKGDIPEGYSVSREKKERFSLILESASTNQTSMYLCASSFQGPLSGNTIYFGEGSWLTVV.

The chain couples TRBV5-6 to TRBJ2-1; the D is unclear. Germline-derived CDR1 and CDR2 are SGHDT and YYEEEE. This CDR3 spans 13 amino acids. V dropped 5 bases and J dropped 6 bases, with 12 bases sitting between them. The CDR3 DNA is TGTGCCAGCAGTTTCGTGTTATTCAATGAGCAGTTCTTC. This codes for CASSFVLFNEQFF. Combining the CDR3 with reference TRBV5-6 and TRBJ2-1 gives the whole variable domain DAGVTQSPTHLIKTRGQQVTLRCSPKSGHDTVSWYQQALGQGPQFIFQYYEEEERQRGNFPDRFSGHQFPNYSSELNVNALLLGDSALYLCASSFVLFNEQFFGPGTRLTVL.

The rearrangement uses TRBV6-5 and TRBJ1-1; possible D gene TRBD1, 5 bases. The V gene lost 4 bases and the J gene lost 1 base, with 10 bases spanning the gap. This CDR3 region has 14 residues. CDR1 MNHEY and CDR2 SVGAGI come from the germline V gene. The chain's CDR3 is CASSWEGTNTEAFF. In nucleotides, the CDR3 is TGTGCCAGCAGTTGGGAAGGGACGAACACTGAAGCTTTCTTT.

In its sample, this clonotype was seen a few times. The V and J genes are TRBV23-1 and TRBJ2-1; D uncertain. TRBV23-1 is filed as an ORF, its function uncertain. Trimming cost V 1 base and J 5 bases, with 6 bases left between them. This CDR3 region has 13 residues. Here the CDR3 DNA reads TGCGCCAGCAGTCAATTTTACCACAATGAGCAGTTCTTC. It is translated as CASSQFYHNEQFF.

Only a few counts were recorded for this clonotype. This rearrangement joins TRBV6-7 to TRBJ1-5; D is uncertain. TRBV6-7 is recorded as an ORF, its role being uncertain. This CDR3 comprises 14 residues. The V end lost 6 bases, the J end lost 2 bases, and 11 bases lay between the germline ends. The CDR3 DNA sequence: TGTGCCAGCAGGAACGAGGGTCGCAATCAGCCCCAGCATTTT. Its protein product is CASRNEGRNQPQHF.

This chain connects TRBV9 to TRBJ2-3, with TRBD2 matching 8 bases. Germline CDR1 and CDR2: SGDLS and YYNGEE. The CDR3 has 15 amino acids. V shed 3 bases, J shed 4 bases, and the junction held 7 bases outside the gene matches. The CDR3 DNA reads as TGTGCCAGCAGCGAGCGGGAGTTCCGACCAGATACGCAGTATTTT. Translating it yields CASSEREFRPDTQYF. Filled out from reference TRBV9 and TRBJ2-3, the complete variable domain reads DSGVTQTPKHLITATGQRVTLRCSPRSGDLSVYWYQQSLDQGLQFLIQYYNGEERAKGNILERFSAQQFPDLHSELNLSSLELGDSALYFCASSEREFRPDTQYFGPGTRLTVL.

This clonotype was counted a few times. This chain uses TRBV7-2 with TRBJ2-1; 11 bases are a match to TRBD2. CDR1 and CDR2 (germline): SGHTA, FQGNSA. The CDR3 is 16 residues long. Trimming cost V 1 base and J 3 bases; bases outside gene matches: 2. The CDR3 spells CASSLVLAGVYNEQFF. CDR3 DNA sequence: TGTGCCAGCAGCTTAGTACTAGCGGGAGTCTACAATGAGCAGTTCTTC.

The rearrangement links TRBV20-1 to TRBJ2-3, with D perhaps being TRBD1 or TRBD2 (5 bases each). The germline CDR1 and CDR2 sequences are DFQATT and SNEGSKA (reference sequence). The CDR3 runs to 14 residues. The V gene lost 1 base and the J gene lost 1 base, with 9 bases spanning the gap. The chain's CDR3 is CSARGVGGTDTQYF. The CDR3 bases are TGCAGTGCTAGAGGGGTGGGGGGCACAGATACGCAGTATTTT.

As regards this clonotype: Given a much more abundant clone one base away, this may be a read error. V gene TRBV6-1 combines with J gene TRBJ1-2; D is possibly TRBD1 (6 bases). Germline V gives CDR1 MNHNS, CDR2 SASEGT. The CDR3 runs to 13 residues. In nucleotides, the CDR3 is TGTACCAGCAACAAGGGGGACGGCCTGAACTACACCTTC. It codes for CTSNKGDGLNYTF.

The table lists this clonotype with many counts. CDR3 sequence reads: CSVTHWTYEQYF. The CDR3 DNA sequence: TGCAGCGTTACCCACTGGACCTACGAGCAGTACTTC. The J gene is TRBJ2-7, the V gene TRBV29-1; no definite D call. Trimming pared 5 bases from V and 2 bases from J, leaving 10 bases between. Germline V lookup: CDR1 SQVTM, CDR2 ANQGSEA. The CDR3 totals 12 residues.

The V call is TRBV11-3, the J call TRBJ2-7; perhaps TRBD2 as D (6 bases). The germline V and J ends were trimmed by 1 base and 5 bases, with 12 bases remaining between them. The V gene's germline CDR1 is SGHNT and CDR2 YENEEA. There are 14 residues in the CDR3. The CDR3 DNA reads TGTGCCAGCAGCTTAGGATGGACTAAGGACGAGCAGTACTTC. Encoded protein: CASSLGWTKDEQYF.

In this sample, this clonotype turned up a few times. This rearrangement joins TRBV20-1 to TRBJ2-7; no definite D call. Trimming shortened V by 6 bases and J by 0 bases, and 15 bases separated the two germline ends. The V gene's germline CDR1 is DFQATT and CDR2 SNEGSKA (reference sequence). There are 14 residues in the CDR3. The CDR3 is CSALDPRSSYEQYF. The CDR3 region has the DNA TGCAGTGCCCTCGACCCGAGGAGCTCCTACGAGCAGTACTTC.

This clonotype appeared a few times. The chain couples TRBV7-2 to TRBJ2-2; D is undetermined. The CDR3 sequence is 12 residues long. The V end lost 8 bases, the J end lost 4 bases, and 8 bases lay between the germline ends. Germline-derived CDR1 and CDR2 are SGHTA and FQGNSA. This CDR3 reads CASQPITGELFF. Written as DNA, the CDR3 is TGTGCCAGCCAACCAATCACCGGGGAGCTGTTTTTT.

This clonotype was seen more than once but under ten times. The chain carries TRBV5-1 and TRBJ1-4; D unclear. V was shortened by 0 bases and J by 3 bases, with 6 bases between the two germline ends. Germline V gives CDR1 SGHRS, CDR2 YFSETQ. The CDR3 runs 14 residues. CDR3: CASSLAAANEKLFF. DNA of the CDR3: TGCGCCAGCAGCTTGGCGGCGGCTAATGAAAAACTGTTTTTT.

In this sample, this clonotype turned up once. The chain links TRBV7-2 to TRBJ2-7; D unresolved. This CDR3 has 14 residues. Trimming pared 1 base from V and 3 bases from J, leaving 10 bases between. The V gene's germline CDR1 is SGHTA and CDR2 FQGNSA. The CDR3 loop reads CASSLDLGSYEQYF. The DNA for the CDR3 is TGTGCCAGCAGCTTAGATTTAGGCAGCTACGAGCAGTACTTC.

This clonotype was detected ten times or more. V is TRBV7-3 and J is TRBJ2-3; 12 nucleotides agree with TRBD2. CDR3 length: 18 residues. Germline values: CDR1 SGHTA, CDR2 FQGTGA. The V and J ends lost 4 bases and 2 bases, in that order; junction bases with no gene match: 10. For the CDR3, the DNA is TGTGCCAGCAGCTCGACCCCCGGACTAGCGGGGACCACAGATACGCAGTATTTT. Its translation is CASSSTPGLAGTTDTQYF.

This clonotype has a handful of counts. The rearrangement joins TRBV18 to TRBJ1-5, with 10 bases fitting TRBD1. This CDR3 is built from 17 residues. The germline V gene encodes CDR1 KGHSH and CDR2 LQKENI. V gave up 2 bases and J gave up 7 bases; unmatched junction bases: 11. This CDR3 reads CASSPFYGQGGWQPQHF. Written as DNA, the CDR3 is TGTGCCAGCTCACCATTTTACGGACAGGGGGGCTGGCAGCCCCAGCATTTT.